What follows describes a single TCR beta chain. Its matching antigen is unknown. These data originate in a study of post-analysis software for immune sequencing data. The wider study: As for disease course, relapsing-remitting, secondary progressive and progressive-relapsing multiple sclerosis were all included.

Whole-study findings and limits: Higher frequency in patients than in controls was seen for several TRBV segments, with TRBV5-6, TRBV5-1 and TRBV20-1 among them. Comparison with controls showed significantly lower normalized Chao1 diversity in multiple sclerosis patients.

This CDR3 comprises 16 residues. V lost 3 bases and J lost 2, with 15 bases in between. Per germline, CDR1 KGHSH and CDR2 LQKENI. Libraries were made from TCR beta cDNA, and they carried unique molecular identifiers. TCRdb ran MiXCR on the PCR reads and lists one entry per CDR3 protein. The sample contains 750,000 to 900,000 distinct CDR3 sequences, about 45% of which appear only once. Source material: blood. The chain couples TRBV18 to TRBJ2-3; D gene uncertain. The receptor was derived from a girl aged 10-17 years with multiple sclerosis. CDR3 in amino acids: CASSPFPQQATDTQYF. The DNA for the CDR3 is TGTGCCAGCTCACCCTTCCCGCAGCAAGCCACAGATACGCAGTATTTT.